Following are 3 T cell receptor beta chains from one sample sequenced in a study of T cell repertoires in ileal Crohn's disease. As for time point: neoterminal ileum biopsy at postoperative endoscopy, about 6 months after surgery. Here immunoSEQ multiplex PCR was the method, and the copy in TCRdb shows in-frame clones only, minus some. The top ten hold about 20% of the sample, which has roughly 9,200 clones, around 80% seen once. What was sequenced was ileal tissue. The receptor set was obtained from an adult with Crohn's disease.

The rearrangement uses TRBV7-6 and TRBJ2-3; the match to TRBD2 covers 8 bases. The CDR3 totals 17 residues. V trimming: 4 bases; J trimming: 7 bases; junction bases outside the gene matches: 16. CDR1 SGHVS and CDR2 FNYEAQ come from the germline V gene. Here the CDR3 DNA reads TGTGCCAGCAGCTCCCACTCGACTAGCGCCTACCACAATACGCAGTATTTT. Its protein product is CASSSHSTSAYHNTQYF.

V gene TRBV9 combines with J gene TRBJ2-3; no clear D gene. The length of the CDR3 is 15 residues. Between the trimmed V and J ends, which lost 0 bases and 0 bases, there was a span of 8 bases. CDR1 is SGDLS and CDR2 is YYNGEE in the germline V gene. CDR3 residues: CASSVAASSTDTQYF. CDR3 in DNA: TGTGCCAGCAGCGTAGCCGCGTCTAGCACAGATACGCAGTATTTT.

The rearrangement links TRBV30 to TRBJ1-5, with a weak D call TRBD1 (5 bases). V lost 5 bases to trimming and J lost 4 bases, with 12 bases between them. CDR1 GTSNPN and CDR2 SVGIG come from the germline V gene (reference sequence). This CDR3 is 13 amino acids long. Here the CDR3 DNA reads TGTGCCTGGGGGATAAGGGGAAATCAGCCCCAGCATTTT. Residues: CAWGIRGNQPQHF.